This TCR beta chain was recovered during a study of cytotoxic CD8 clonotypes in ibrutinib-treated CLL. Study results and limitations: Different sampling times were used for sustained-remission and progressing patients. The clonality rise at ibrutinib response reflected private clonotype expansion.

As to this clone: What it recognizes is unknown.

The CDR3 totals 14 residues. Deletions cut 4 bases from V and 5 bases from J, with 12 bases between. Germline CDR1 is SGHRS and CDR2 is YFSETQ. TCRdb's copy holds only in-frame clones and misses some; the assay was immunoSEQ multiplex PCR. The top ten hold about 3.3% of the sample, which has about 130,000 clones, around 84% seen once. V and J are TRBV5-1 and TRBJ1-4, with TRBD1 as a possible D gene (5 bases). The sequence derives from a human donor with chronic lymphocytic leukemia. Sequencing used PBMCs, obtained after 24 months of ibrutinib treatment. This CDR3 reads CASSQGAGNEKLFF. In DNA, the CDR3 is TGCGCCAGCAGCCAAGGGGCAGGGAATGAAAAACTGTTTTTT. Combining the CDR3 with reference TRBV5-1 and TRBJ1-4 gives the whole variable domain KAGVTQTPRYLIKTRGQQVTLSCSPISGHRSVSWYQQTPGQGLQFLFEYFSETQRNKGNFPGRFSGRQFSNSRSEMNVSTLELGDSALYLCASSQGAGNEKLFFGSGTQLSVL.